This entry lists 29 T cell receptor beta chains sequenced from one sample in a study of tumour-infiltrating T cells in Burkitt lymphoma. Libraries were prepared by immunoSEQ multiplex PCR; TCRdb keeps only in-frame clonotypes and omits some of them. The sample includes about 14,000 clones, around 30% seen only once; the top ten take about 6.2%. The sequencing sample was made of tumor tissue. These receptors were obtained from a human donor with diffuse large B-cell lymphoma.

In its sample, this clone was seen a few times. The J gene is TRBJ2-2, the V gene TRBV19; TRBD2 matches at 9 bases. Germline-derived CDR1 and CDR2 are LNHDA and SQIVND (reference sequence). This CDR3 region has 18 residues. V lost 1 base and J lost 7; bases outside the gene matches: 13. CDR3 residues: CASSIGITSGFSGGELFF. CDR3 nucleotides: TGTGCCAGTAGTATAGGGATCACTAGCGGGTTTTCTGGCGGGGAGCTGTTTTTT.

This sequence joins TRBV13 and TRBJ1-2, with unresolved D. V was trimmed by 4 bases and J by 4 bases, leaving 7 bases between them. This CDR3 contains 12 residues. In germline, CDR1 is PRHDT, CDR2 FYEKMQ (reference sequence). In nucleotides, the CDR3 is TGTGCCAGCAGCTCTCTTTCCTATGGCTACACCTTC. Amino acid sequence: CASSSLSYGYTF.

The chain is built from TRBV15 and TRBJ2-5, with a tentative D call TRBD2 (6 bases). V lost 3 bases to trimming and J lost 4 bases, with 18 bases between them. Germline V lookup: CDR1 LNHNV, CDR2 YYDKDF (reference sequence). This CDR3 comprises 16 residues. The CDR3 region is CATSREGGLGGETQYF. The CDR3 DNA reads TGTGCCACCAGCAGGGAGGGCGGGCTAGGAGGAGAGACCCAGTACTTC.

The chain couples TRBV11-2 to TRBJ2-6; D gene uncertain. Germline V lookup: CDR1 SGHAT, CDR2 FQNNGV. V was clipped by 5 bases and J by 0 bases, with 8 bases between them. The CDR3 length is 15 residues. The CDR3 reads CASSPPVSGANVLTF. CDR3 nucleotides: TGTGCCAGCAGCCCACCGGTCTCTGGGGCCAACGTCCTGACTTTC.

In its sample, this clone was seen a few times. The V and J genes are TRBV2 and TRBJ2-7; unclear D gene. With 6 bases removed from V and 3 bases from J, the gap between germline ends came to 9 bases. Germline V lookup: CDR1 SNHLY, CDR2 FYNNEI. The CDR3 contains 12 residues. The CDR3 DNA is TGTGCCAGCAGAGTCGGCAGCTACGAGCAGTACTTC. Translating it yields CASRVGSYEQYF.

V gene TRBV7-2 combines with J gene TRBJ2-7, with 7 positions matching TRBD1. Germline V lookup: CDR1 SGHTA, CDR2 FQGNSA. The J segment lost 0 bases and the V segment lost 0 bases, leaving 11 bases of the junction unmatched. CDR3 size: 18 residues. The CDR3 protein is CASSLAPGGQAYSYEQYF. In DNA form, the CDR3 reads TGTGCCAGCAGCTTAGCCCCCGGTGGACAGGCTTACTCCTACGAGCAGTACTTC.

The V gene is TRBV7-2, the J gene TRBJ2-3; tentatively, D is TRBD2 (5 bases). The length of the CDR3 is 15 residues. The germline gives CDR1 SGHTA, CDR2 FQGNSA. Trimming left V 5 bases short and J 0 bases short, with 12 bases between. This CDR3 is CASSRSGISTDTQYF. The CDR3 DNA reads TGTGCCAGCAGCCGAAGCGGAATAAGCACAGATACGCAGTATTTT.

The V gene is TRBV11-2, the J gene TRBJ2-7, with a weak D call TRBD2 (6 bases). The V gene's germline CDR1 is SGHAT and CDR2 FQNNGV. V lost 4 bases and J 3 bases, leaving 19 bases between the germline ends. This CDR3 is 16 amino acids long. The DNA for the CDR3 is TGTGCCAGCAGCTCCCGACTCGCGGGGTCTAACTACGAGCAGTACTTC. Translation: CASSSRLAGSNYEQYF.

The chain recombines TRBV5-4 with TRBJ2-7; TRBD1 aligns across 9 bases. CDR1 is SGHNT, CDR2 YYREEE, per germline (reference sequence). The CDR3 has 15 amino acids. V shed 3 bases and J 5 bases; nucleotides not matched to a gene: 9. DNA for the CDR3: TGTGCCAGCAGCTCGGGACAGGGCGCGGGTAACGAGCAGTACTTC. Its protein is CASSSGQGAGNEQYF.

J is TRBJ2-7 and V is TRBV6-6, with 12 bases that match TRBD2. V was pared by 6 bases and J by 7 bases, with 4 bases of the junction left unmatched. Germline CDR1 reads MNHNY; CDR2 reads SVGAGI (reference sequence). The CDR3 is 13 amino acids. The CDR3 nucleotides are TGTGCCAGCAGCCCCGGACTAGCGGGAGAGCAGTACTTC. As protein: CASSPGLAGEQYF.

In its sample, this clone was seen a few times. The J gene is TRBJ2-3, the V gene TRBV7-9; D perhaps matches TRBD2 (5 bases). This CDR3 is built from 15 residues. Germline V gene data show CDR1 as SEHNR and CDR2 as FQNEAQ (reference sequence). Trimming shortened V by 7 bases and J by 0 bases, and 14 bases separated the two germline ends. The CDR3 is CASNFDGKSTDTQYF. CDR3 coding DNA: TGTGCCAGCAACTTTGACGGGAAGAGCACAGATACGCAGTATTTT.

The genes are TRBV7-2 and TRBJ2-7; 9 bases line up with TRBD2. The CDR3 spans 14 residues. V gave up 6 bases and J gave up 0 bases; unmatched junction bases: 3. Germline lookup yields CDR1 SGHTA and CDR2 FQGNSA. The CDR3 DNA reads as TGTGCCAGCAGTCGTAGCGGGAGCTCCTACGAGCAGTACTTC. It translates to CASSRSGSSYEQYF.

The chain has TRBV19 and TRBJ2-7; 13 bases align to TRBD2. The germline V gene has CDR1 LNHDA and CDR2 SQIVND (reference sequence). The CDR3 length is 17 residues. J gave up 2 bases and V 4 bases, and 8 bases lay outside the gene matches. In DNA, the CDR3 is TGTGCCAGTAGTAAGCTCAAACTAGCGGGAGGGCCCTACGAGCAGTACTTC. This gives the protein CASSKLKLAGGPYEQYF.

The chain recombines TRBV10-3 with TRBJ2-5, with 10 bases lining up with TRBD1. V lost 0 bases, J lost 2 bases, and 6 bases stayed unmatched. This CDR3 has 17 amino acids. CDR1 is ENHRY and CDR2 is SYGVKD in the germline V gene. Here the CDR3 reads CAISESRDRGEQETQYF. CDR3 nucleotide sequence: TGTGCCATCAGTGAGTCCCGGGACAGGGGAGAACAAGAGACCCAGTACTTC.

This clone was detected only a few times. The chain recombines TRBV7-9 with TRBJ1-2; a possible D gene is TRBD1 (5 bases). The V and J ends lost 5 bases and 14 bases respectively, with 18 bases between them. Germline V lookup: CDR1 SEHNR, CDR2 FQNEAQ (reference sequence). This CDR3 has 12 residues. CDR3 in DNA: TGTGCCAGCAGCCCCTCGAACGGGGCCTCGACCTTC. It translates to CASSPSNGASTF.

The chain has TRBV19 and TRBJ2-2, with TRBD1 identical over 8 bases. The CDR3 loop spans 16 amino acids. Unmatched junction bases numbered 6, after V lost 5 bases and J lost 1 base. Germline CDR1 is LNHDA and CDR2 is SQIVND (reference sequence). The CDR3 reads CASSPGTGRNTGELFF. The CDR3, as DNA: TGTGCCAGTAGTCCGGGGACAGGACGGAACACCGGGGAGCTGTTTTTT.

By frequency in the sample, this clone is medium-sized. The rearrangement joins TRBV7-2 to TRBJ2-7, with D unresolved. CDR3 length equals 14 residues. The germline CDR1 and CDR2 sequences are SGHTA and FQGNSA. Trimming took off 1 base at V and 1 base at J, with 8 bases between the two ends. Here the CDR3 reads CASSLGAYSYEQYF. CDR3 sequence (DNA): TGTGCCAGCAGCTTAGGGGCCTATTCCTACGAGCAGTACTTC.

This clone appeared a few times. The genes are TRBV29-1 and TRBJ1-2, with 9 bases aligning to TRBD1. V lost 7 bases and J lost 3; bases outside the gene matches: 6. The germline V gene encodes CDR1 SQVTM and CDR2 ANQGSEA. The CDR3 covers 13 residues. CDR3 nucleotides: TGCAGCGGCACACAGGGGGCAGACTATGGCTACACCTTC. Its translation: CSGTQGADYGYTF.

This clone was seen only a few times. The V and J genes are TRBV7-9 and TRBJ2-1; no reliable D call. The V gene lost 1 base and the J gene lost 0 bases, with 10 bases spanning the gap. The CDR3 has 16 amino acids. The germline CDR1 and CDR2 sequences are SEHNR and FQNEAQ (reference sequence). The CDR3 DNA is TGTGCCAGCAGCTTAGAGACCGATCACTCCTACAATGAGCAGTTCTTC. This translates into CASSLETDHSYNEQFF. Filled out from reference TRBV7-9 and TRBJ2-1, the complete variable domain reads DTGVSQNPRHKITKRGQNVTFRCDPISEHNRLYWYRQTLGQGPEFLTYFQNEAQLEKSRLLSDRFSAERPKGSFSTLEIQRTEQGDSAMYLCASSLETDHSYNEQFFGPGTRLTVL.

This clone was observed a few times. The genes are TRBV4-1 and TRBJ2-7; 8 nucleotides line up with TRBD2. The germline V gene has CDR1 MGHRA and CDR2 YSYEKL. There are 15 residues in the CDR3. J lost 0 bases, V lost 0 bases, and 1 base had no gene match. CDR3 region: CASSQDLAGSYEQYF. Written as DNA, the CDR3 is TGCGCCAGCAGCCAAGACCTAGCGGGCTCCTACGAGCAGTACTTC.

This clone was found a few times. The J gene is TRBJ2-7, the V gene TRBV28, with D hard to call. The CDR3 totals 11 residues. CDR1 MDHEN and CDR2 SYDVKM come from the germline V gene. The germline V and J ends were trimmed by 8 bases and 6 bases, with 11 bases remaining between them. The CDR3 reads CASSTFFEQYF. As DNA, the CDR3 is TGTGCCAGCTCGACCTTTTTCGAGCAGTACTTC.

In its sample, this clone is medium-sized. Written as DNA, the CDR3 is TGTGCCAGCAGCTTATCGGCAGGGAATCAGCCCCAGCATTTT. Its protein product is CASSLSAGNQPQHF. The chain has TRBV11-2 and TRBJ1-5, with a weak D call TRBD1 (5 bases). V was clipped by 2 bases and J by 4 bases, with 9 bases between them. The length of the CDR3 is 14 residues. Germline V gene data show CDR1 as SGHAT and CDR2 as FQNNGV.

This chain joins TRBV9 and TRBJ2-2, with TRBD2 as a possible D gene (5 bases). CDR3 length: 15 residues. Trimming stripped 4 bases from V and 1 base from J, with 11 bases between. CDR1 and CDR2 from the germline V gene are SGDLS and YYNGEE. In nucleotides, the CDR3 is TGTGCCAGCAGCATGTGGACTGGGAACACCGGGGAGCTGTTTTTT. The encoded protein is CASSMWTGNTGELFF.

This chain joins TRBV19 and TRBJ1-5; D unresolved. V lost 0 bases and J lost 5, with 8 bases in between. The CDR3 has 14 residues. Germline V CDR1 and CDR2: LNHDA, SQIVND (reference sequence). For the CDR3, the DNA is TGTGCCAGTAGTATAGAGCTAAGGGATCAGCCCCAGCATTTT. Translation gives CASSIELRDQPQHF.

This clone has a handful of counts. V is TRBV4-2 and J is TRBJ2-1, with 7 bases that match TRBD2. CDR1 is LGHNA, CDR2 YNFKEQ, per germline. Trimming removed 4 bases from V and 9 bases from J; junction bases left unmatched: 12. The CDR3 consists of 15 residues. CDR3 nucleotides: TGTGCCAGCAGCCCCACCGGACTAGTCTCATCTGAGCAGTTCTTC. It encodes CASSPTGLVSSEQFF.

The rearrangement joins TRBV23-1 to TRBJ2-3; 9 positions match TRBD2. TRBV23-1 is an ORF for which the function is uncertain. The V segment lost 9 bases and the J segment 6 bases; nucleotides outside the gene matches: 4. CDR3 length equals 12 residues. This chain's CDR3 is CASRSGGDTQYF. The CDR3 nucleotides read TGCGCCAGTCGCAGCGGGGGGGATACGCAGTATTTT.

The gene calls are TRBV30 and TRBJ1-2; TRBD1 agrees at 9 bases. Germline values: CDR1 GTSNPN, CDR2 SVGIG (reference sequence). The CDR3 extends over 14 amino acids. The J segment lost 8 bases and the V segment lost 7 bases, leaving 14 bases of the junction unmatched. CDR3 in amino acids: CASLPGQGGFGYTF. CDR3 DNA sequence: TGTGCCTCCTTACCGGGACAGGGCGGGTTCGGCTACACCTTC. Full variable domain (remainder filled in from reference TRBV30 and TRBJ1-2): SQTIHQWPATLVQPVGSPLSLECTVEGTSNPNLYWYRQAAGRGLQLLFYSVGIGQISSEVPQNLSASRPQDRQFILSSKKLLLSDSGFYLCASLPGQGGFGYTFGSGTRLTVV.

The J gene is TRBJ2-1, the V gene TRBV29-1; D not certain. V lost 1 base and J lost 0, with 10 bases in between. The CDR3 runs to 15 residues. From germline, CDR1 is SQVTM and CDR2 ANQGSEA. The CDR3 here is CSVEGHISSYNEQFF. The CDR3 DNA reads TGCAGCGTTGAAGGGCACATCAGCTCCTACAATGAGCAGTTCTTC.

The gene calls are TRBV20-1 and TRBJ2-7, with D maybe TRBD2 (6 bases). V lost 3 bases, J lost 3 bases, and 6 bases lay in between. CDR1 and CDR2 (germline): DFQATT, SNEGSKA (reference sequence). This CDR3 has 11 residues. CDR3 coding DNA: TGCAGTGCTAGGGGAGGCTACGAGCAGTACTTC. This codes for CSARGGYEQYF.